Sequencing of this TCR beta chain was carried out in a study of cytomegalovirus exposure and HLA in healthy donors. Background on the study: HLA-typed donors were the source of about 85 million unique TCRs held in an early data release. General study points: When analyzed later, a missense DCLRE1C variant was found to be linked to TCR beta V- and J-gene trimming. Across donors, most TCRs were seen rarely, yet some public ones were widespread. In an earlier analysis, most TCR beta V segments were productive about 87% or about 30% of the time.

This PCR relied on a set of 60 Vbeta primers and 13 Jbeta primers. Only in-frame clones appear in the TCRdb table, and some are missing; sequencing was by immunoSEQ multiplex PCR. This table holds a few hundred thousand clones, more than 60% found once. About this clone itself: The antigen is not known.

The sequenced material came from PBMCs. The TCR was taken from a woman aged 30 to 39 in good health and CMV-seronegative.

This CDR3 reads CASSSFSGGAEGQTQYF. The CDR3 DNA sequence: TGTGCCAGCAGCTCCTTTAGCGGGGGGGCGGAGGGTCAGACCCAGTACTTC. The chain recombines TRBV5-4 with TRBJ2-5, with 11 nucleotides matching TRBD2. The CDR3 has 17 residues. Germline CDR1 and CDR2: SGHNT and YYREEE (reference sequence). The V segment lost 3 bases and the J segment 6 bases; nucleotides outside the gene matches: 13.